Below, 25 T cell receptor beta chains from the same sample are listed, as sequenced in a study of immune heterogeneity within non-small cell lung tumors. At 600 ng per sample, bulk tumor genomic DNA provided the template. Multiple widely separated biopsies were taken from each primary tumor at surgery. Before undergoing curative surgery, patients had newly diagnosed non-small cell lung cancer that was untreated. TCR beta CDR3 was amplified by multiplex PCR using 32 V and 13 J primers. TCRdb re-analysed the multiplex PCR reads in MiXCR, keeping a single row per CDR3 protein. The sample includes 20,000 to 25,000 distinct CDR3 sequences, over 25% of them seen just once. The material sequenced was lung tumor tissue. The origin of the receptors is a man between 35 and 55 years old with non-small cell lung cancer.

In this sample, this clonotype turned up many times. The V and J genes are TRBV19 and TRBJ2-7, with D tentatively TRBD2 (5 bases). The germline gives CDR1 LNHDA, CDR2 SQIVND (reference sequence). This CDR3 spans 14 amino acids. V lost 4 bases, J lost 1 base, and 11 bases lay in between. CDR3 amino acids: CASSTSRTSYEQYF. The CDR3 DNA follows: TGTGCCAGTAGTACATCCCGGACTTCCTACGAGCAGTACTTC.

In this sample, this clonotype turned up many times. This chain joins TRBV7-8 and TRBJ2-7; 7 bases line up with TRBD1. The V and J ends lost 2 bases and 2 bases, in that order; junction bases with no gene match: 6. The CDR3 extends over 15 amino acids. Germline V lookup: CDR1 SGHVS, CDR2 FQNEAQ. The CDR3 DNA is TGTGCCAGCAGCTTAACACAGGGGAGCACCTACGAGCAGTACTTC. Its translation: CASSLTQGSTYEQYF.

This clonotype was detected only a few times. The rearrangement uses TRBV28 and TRBJ1-1; no definite D call. Germline CDR1 MDHEN, CDR2 SYDVKM. Trimming stripped 9 bases from V and 0 bases from J, with 17 bases between. The CDR3 has 15 amino acids. CDR3 sequence: CASPPAAVMNTEAFF. The CDR3 DNA follows: TGTGCCAGTCCCCCCGCGGCGGTTATGAACACTGAAGCTTTCTTT.

The chain carries TRBV25-1 and TRBJ1-6; D is perhaps TRBD1 (6 bases). Trimming took 6 bases from V and 5 from J, leaving 11 bases between them. This CDR3 has 14 residues. Per germline, CDR1 MGHDK and CDR2 SYGVNS. CDR3 DNA: TGTGCCAGCAGCCGGGACACGCATAATTCACCCCTCCACTTT. Protein sequence: CASSRDTHNSPLHF.

In its sample, this clonotype was seen a few times. The chain is built from TRBV7-8 and TRBJ1-2; TRBD1 aligns across 12 bases. With V trimmed by 2 bases and J by 4 bases, 8 bases remained unmatched. The CDR3 consists of 17 residues. CDR1 SGHVS and CDR2 FQNEAQ come from the germline V gene. This CDR3 is CASSLTPGQGARYGYTF. Written as DNA, the CDR3 is TGTGCCAGCAGCTTAACCCCGGGACAGGGGGCGCGCTATGGCTACACCTTC. The whole variable domain, filled in from reference TRBV7-8 and TRBJ1-2, reads GAGVSQSPRYKVAKRGQDVALRCDPISGHVSLFWYQQALGQGPEFLTYFQNEAQLDKSGLPSDRFFAERPEGSVSTLKIQRTQQEDSAVYLCASSLTPGQGARYGYTFGSGTRLTVV.

As regards this clonotype: Its ends do not fully match the called genes, so a read error is possible. This rearrangement joins TRBV6-6 to TRBJ1-1; perhaps TRBD1 as D (5 bases). CDR3 length equals 17 residues. From germline, CDR1 is MNHNY and CDR2 SVGAGI (reference sequence). This chain's CDR3 is CASSYSMGGSMNTESFF. The DNA for the CDR3 is TGTGCCAGCAGTTACTCGATGGGGGGGTCAATGAACACTGAATCTTTCTTT.

This clonotype was recorded a few times. This chain joins TRBV10-3 and TRBJ2-1; D uncertain. The length of the CDR3 is 12 residues. V was cut by 5 bases and J by 5 bases, with 7 bases left in between. The germline gives CDR1 ENHRY, CDR2 SYGVKD. In DNA, the CDR3 is TGTGCCATCAGTTCCACCGACAATGAGCAGTTCTTC. Its protein is CAISSTDNEQFF.

This rearrangement joins TRBV12-3 or TRBV12-4 to TRBJ1-5; D gene uncertain. Trimming stripped 1 base from V and 7 bases from J, with 11 bases between. This CDR3 is 14 amino acids long. CDR3 in amino acids: CASSLVRSRQPQHF. CDR3 coding DNA: TGTGCCAGCAGTTTAGTAAGGTCACGGCAGCCCCAGCATTTT.

Comment on this clonotype: The CDR3 does not close with the conserved phenylalanine or tryptophan, likely indicating a read error. This sequence joins TRBV18 and TRBJ2-1; possibly TRBD1 for D (6 bases). This CDR3 has 13 residues. The V gene lost 3 bases and the J gene lost 4 bases, with 7 bases spanning the gap. Germline V gene data show CDR1 as KGHSH and CDR2 as LQKENI. The CDR3 spells CASSPRGYNEQFL. CDR3 DNA: TGTGCCAGCTCACCCAGGGGATACAATGAGCAGTTCCTC.

With regard to this clonotype: A much larger clone lies one base from this, so it may be a read error. This rearrangement joins TRBV6-1 to TRBJ1-1; maybe TRBD1 (6 bases). CDR1 is MNHNS, CDR2 SASEGT, per germline. The CDR3 extends over 13 amino acids. The V and J ends lost 6 bases and 8 bases respectively, with 16 bases between them. CDR3 sequence: CASSRSEGEEAFF. As DNA, the CDR3 is TGTGCCAGCAGCCGATCGGAGGGGGAGGAAGCTTTCTTT.

The V call is TRBV27, the J call TRBJ2-2, with a weak D call TRBD2 (6 bases). V was pared by 4 bases and J by 4 bases, with 16 bases between. The CDR3 is made up of 16 amino acids. The V gene's germline CDR1 is MNHEY and CDR2 SMNVEV (reference sequence). The CDR3 DNA reads TGTGCCAGCAGTTCGGGCCCCCGCGGGATCACCGGGGAGCTGTTTTTT. It encodes CASSSGPRGITGELFF.

About this clonotype: A read error may account for a junction end that differs from germline. This chain joins TRBV5-1 and TRBJ2-1; 10 nucleotides agree with TRBD2. The germline V gene has CDR1 SGHRS and CDR2 YFSETQ. This CDR3 contains 15 residues. CDR3: CASSLGTSGYNEQSF. As DNA, the CDR3 is TGCGCCAGCAGCTTGGGGACTAGCGGTTACAATGAGCAGTCCTTC.

The gene calls are TRBV10-3 and TRBJ2-1; 9 bases are shared with TRBD2. Germline CDR1 is ENHRY and CDR2 is SYGVKD. Losses at the gene ends were 10 bases for V and 5 bases for J; bases not matched to a gene: 9. The CDR3 spans 14 residues. CDR3 sequence reads: CATKIAGANNEQFF. The CDR3 DNA follows: TGTGCCACCAAGATAGCGGGAGCAAACAATGAGCAGTTCTTC.

Worth noting for this clonotype: This may be a read error: a much more frequent sequence differs by one nucleotide. The chain employs TRBV5-1 and TRBJ1-6; 7 positions match TRBD1. There are 15 residues in the CDR3. Looked up from germline, CDR1 is SGHRS and CDR2 is YFSETQ. CDR3 sequence: CSSSPGQVYNSPLHF. CDR3 nucleotides: TGCTCCAGCAGCCCTGGACAGGTTTATAATTCACCCCTCCACTTT.

The chain uses TRBV6-2 or TRBV6-3 and TRBJ2-6; maybe TRBD1 (7 bases). This CDR3 comprises 19 residues. The V end lost 2 bases, the J end lost 0 bases, and 17 bases lay between the germline ends. Germline V gene sequence: CDR1 MNHEY, CDR2 SVGEGT. Here the CDR3 reads CASSYVAGQMLSGANVLTF. DNA of the CDR3: TGTGCCAGCAGTTACGTTGCGGGACAGATGCTCTCTGGGGCCAACGTCCTGACTTTC.

In regard to this clonotype: The junction does not match germline at one end; this may be a read error. The J gene is TRBJ1-5, the V gene TRBV19; D uncertain. This CDR3 has 13 amino acids. The germline V gene has CDR1 LNHDA and CDR2 SQIVND (reference sequence). CDR3 sequence (DNA): TGTACCAGTAGTATGTATAGCAATCAGCCCCAGCATTTT. The encoded protein is CTSSMYSNQPQHF. The complete variable domain, with remaining parts taken from reference TRBV19 and TRBJ1-5, reads DGGITQSPKYLFRKEGQNVTLSCEQNLNHDAMYWYRQDPGQGLRLIYYSQIVNDFQKGDIAEGYSVSREKKESFPLTVTSAQKNPTAFYLCTSSMYSNQPQHFGDGTRLSIL.

This clonotype was detected a few times. The V and J genes are TRBV20-1 and TRBJ2-5; possible D gene TRBD1, 6 bases. The CDR3 is 14 amino acids. Per germline, CDR1 DFQATT and CDR2 SNEGSKA (reference sequence). V lost 3 bases and J 2 bases, leaving 13 bases between the germline ends. DNA of the CDR3: TGCAGTGCTAGGGTCGGACAGCAGCAAGAGACCCAGTACTTC. This sequence encodes CSARVGQQQETQYF.

This clonotype was recorded a few times. The chain employs TRBV7-3 and TRBJ2-6; 7 nucleotides agree with TRBD1. Trimming took 2 bases from V and 0 from J; bases not matched to a gene: 4. Per germline, CDR1 SGHTA and CDR2 FQGTGA. This CDR3 contains 17 residues. The CDR3 region has the DNA TGTGCCAGCAGCTTATACGGGACAGCCTCTGGGGCCAACGTCCTGACTTTC. This gives the protein CASSLYGTASGANVLTF.

This chain uses TRBV28 with TRBJ1-2; no clear D. Trimming removed 3 bases at V and 0 bases at J, with 8 bases between. CDR1 and CDR2 (germline): MDHEN, SYDVKM. There are 14 residues in the CDR3. This CDR3 reads CASSLDGSNYGYTF. In DNA, the CDR3 is TGTGCCAGCAGTTTGGACGGATCTAACTATGGCTACACCTTC.

This clonotype was counted at least ten times. This sequence joins TRBV29-1 and TRBJ2-7, with 9 bases that match TRBD1. J gave up 3 bases and V 0 bases, and 9 bases lay outside the gene matches. The CDR3 has 16 amino acids. CDR1 is SQVTM and CDR2 is ANQGSEA in the germline V gene. The CDR3 here is CSVEDSLGTGFYEQYF. For the CDR3, the DNA is TGCAGCGTTGAAGATTCTCTGGGGACAGGGTTCTACGAGCAGTACTTC.

This clonotype has only a few counts. The rearrangement joins TRBV10-3 to TRBJ1-2, with D uncertain. The CDR3 length is 11 residues. Trimming cost V 6 bases and J 5 bases, with 7 bases left between them. Germline CDR1 and CDR2: ENHRY and SYGVKD. The CDR3 DNA reads as TGTGCCATCAGGGATTCTTATGGCTACACCTTC. It is translated as CAIRDSYGYTF.

For this clonotype: The junction differs from germline at one of its ends, possibly a read error. This sequence joins TRBV6-4 and TRBJ1-6, with 10 bases identical to TRBD1. CDR3 length: 17 residues. In germline, CDR1 is MRHNA, CDR2 SNTAGT. The DNA for the CDR3 is TGTGCCAGCAGGGACAGGGGGTTACGCTCCTATAATTCAGCCCTGCACTTT. Protein: CASRDRGLRSYNSALHF.

Concerning this clonotype: A read error may explain this, as a much larger clone is one base away. The chain uses TRBV2 and TRBJ1-2, with 8 bases lining up with TRBD1. CDR3 length: 14 amino acids. CDR1 is SNHLY, CDR2 FYNNEI, per germline. This chain's CDR3 is CVSSETDRERGYTF. Written as DNA, the CDR3 is TGTGTCAGCAGTGAGACGGACAGGGAGCGTGGCTACACCTTC.

This clonotype came up a few times. The V gene is TRBV7-2, the J gene TRBJ2-6, with a tentative D call TRBD2 (5 bases). Deletions cut 2 bases from V and 0 bases from J, with 11 bases between. CDR1 is SGHTA and CDR2 is FQGNSA in the germline V gene. The CDR3 covers 17 residues. CDR3 loop: CASSLSGGSSGANVLTF. CDR3 DNA: TGTGCCAGCAGCTTATCCGGCGGGTCCTCTGGGGCCAACGTCCTGACTTTC.

The chain combines TRBV20-1 with TRBJ2-2, with D unresolved. This CDR3 spans 15 amino acids. Trimming cost V 4 bases and J 6 bases, with 18 bases left between them. The germline V gene encodes CDR1 DFQATT and CDR2 SNEGSKA (reference sequence). CDR3 nucleotide sequence: TGCAGTGCTATCGACCCCGGCGAGTCAGCCGGGGAGCTGTTTTTT. The encoded protein is CSAIDPGESAGELFF.